The 22 T cell receptor beta chains given below trace back to one sample, sequenced in a study of blood T cell repertoires in COVID-19 (dated by TCRdb to 2019 to 2021). Library method: the immunoSEQ multiplex PCR assay. In TCRdb, the immuneACCESS table is reduced to in-frame sequences with V and J assigned. These tables do not hold every clone; where another copy was compared, an unresolved V gene accounts for under half, and the others remain unexplained. The sample has about 190,000 clones on record, roughly 80% of them singletons. The ten biggest clones cover more than 2.5% of the sample. The sample taken for sequencing was PBMCs or T cells enriched from blood (not recorded which). The receptors come from a woman aged 25 to 39 who had recovered from COVID-19.

This sequence joins TRBV6-6 and TRBJ2-7; 7 bases align to TRBD1. This CDR3 is 12 amino acids long. Per germline, CDR1 MNHNY and CDR2 SVGAGI (reference sequence). The CDR3 reads CGTGQSSYEQYV. The CDR3 nucleotides are TGTGGAACGGGACAGAGCTCCTACGAGCAGTACGTC.

Comments on this clone: The junction does not match germline at one end; this may be a read error. The V gene is TRBV4-1, the J gene TRBJ2-5, with D possibly matching TRBD2 (5 bases). This CDR3 is 17 amino acids long. The germline CDR1 and CDR2 sequences are MGHRA and YSYEKL. This CDR3 is CASSQGPGGARQETQYF. Written as DNA, the CDR3 is TGCGCCAGCAGTCAAGGTCCAGGAGGTGCTAGACAAGAGACCCAGTACTTC.

The CDR3 DNA reads as TGTGCCAGCAGATCCGGGACTGCGAACACCGGGGAGCTGTTTTTT. Protein sequence: CASRSGTANTGELFF. This chain uses TRBV11-2 with TRBJ2-2; D may be TRBD2 (6 bases). The CDR3 covers 15 residues. Trimming stripped 6 bases from V and 0 bases from J, with 11 bases between. CDR1 is SGHAT, CDR2 FQNNGV, per germline.

There are a few counts of this clone. This chain connects TRBV20-1 to TRBJ1-2; TRBD1 might be the D (6 bases). From germline, CDR1 is DFQATT and CDR2 SNEGSKA (reference sequence). The CDR3 loop spans 14 amino acids. V was pared by 3 bases and J by 7 bases, with 18 bases between. The CDR3 region is CSASSPQGRGGYTF. In nucleotides, the CDR3 is TGCAGTGCTAGTTCCCCACAGGGAAGGGGTGGCTACACCTTC.

CDR3 residues: CASSDSSYEQYF. CDR3 DNA sequence: TGTGCCAGCAGCGACTCCTCCTACGAGCAGTACTTC. The J gene is TRBJ2-7, the V gene TRBV11-3; D unresolved. Germline CDR1 SGHNT, CDR2 YENEEA. Trimming took 5 bases from V and 0 from J, leaving 5 bases between them. The CDR3 contains 12 residues.

The rearrangement joins TRBV11-2 to TRBJ2-5; perhaps TRBD2 as D (5 bases). V was cut by 3 bases and J by 5 bases, with 7 bases left in between. The CDR3 covers 12 residues. Germline CDR1 reads SGHAT; CDR2 reads FQNNGV. The CDR3 nucleotides read TGTGCCAGCAGCTTTACGGGGGAGACCCAGTACTTC. Its protein product is CASSFTGETQYF.

V and J are TRBV30 and TRBJ1-2; 7 bases align to TRBD1. Germline-derived CDR1 and CDR2 are GTSNPN and SVGIG (reference sequence). Trimming at V came to 0 bases and at J to 4 bases, leaving 5 bases not matched to a gene. The CDR3 is 14 amino acids. CDR3 coding DNA: TGTGCCTGGAGTGTGAACAGGGGCCCCTATGGCTACACCTTC. Its translation is CAWSVNRGPYGYTF. Based on the CDR3 plus reference TRBV30 and TRBJ1-2, the full variable domain is SQTIHQWPATLVQPVGSPLSLECTVEGTSNPNLYWYRQAAGRGLQLLFYSVGIGQISSEVPQNLSASRPQDRQFILSSKKLLLSDSGFYLCAWSVNRGPYGYTFGSGTRLTVV.

The chain joins TRBV19 to TRBJ2-2; TRBD1 agrees at 7 bases. V lost 6 bases and J lost 1; bases outside the gene matches: 5. This CDR3 comprises 15 residues. The V gene's germline CDR1 is LNHDA and CDR2 SQIVND (reference sequence). The chain's CDR3 is CASSLQGRNTGELFF. The CDR3 DNA reads as TGTGCCAGTAGCCTACAGGGGCGGAACACCGGGGAGCTGTTTTTT.

DNA of the CDR3: TGTGCCAGCACCCCCCGGCACTATGACTATGGCTACACCTTC. Protein: CASTPRHYDYGYTF. The rearrangement uses TRBV7-8 and TRBJ1-2, with D unresolved. Germline CDR1 reads SGHVS; CDR2 reads FQNEAQ. This CDR3 is built from 14 residues. The ends were cut back, 7 bases at V and 3 bases at J, with 15 bases in the middle.

The rearrangement uses TRBV19 and TRBJ2-5; 11 bases map to TRBD2. Per germline, CDR1 LNHDA and CDR2 SQIVND (reference sequence). The CDR3 runs 14 residues. Trimming removed 5 bases from V and 5 bases from J; junction bases left unmatched: 4. The CDR3 DNA is TGTGCCAGTAGTCTCCCTAGCGGGGGGGAGACCCAGTACTTC. Protein product: CASSLPSGGETQYF. The full variable domain, with the rest looked up from reference TRBV19 and TRBJ2-5, is DGGITQSPKYLFRKEGQNVTLSCEQNLNHDAMYWYRQDPGQGLRLIYYSQIVNDFQKGDIAEGYSVSREKKESFPLTVTSAQKNPTAFYLCASSLPSGGETQYFGPGTRLLVL.

The V gene is TRBV14, the J gene TRBJ1-1, with D tentatively TRBD1 (5 bases). Germline CDR1 is SGHDN and CDR2 is FVKESK. CDR3 length: 14 amino acids. Trimming left V 4 bases short and J 6 bases short, with 15 bases between. CDR3 coding DNA: TGTGCCAGCAGCCCGACGTGGGGGGGGGCTGAAGCTTTCTTT. Translating gives CASSPTWGGAEAFF. The full variable domain, completed using reference TRBV14 and TRBJ1-1, is EAGVTQFPSHSVIEKGQTVTLRCDPISGHDNLYWYRRVMGKEIKFLLHFVKESKQDESGMPNNRFLAERTGGTYSTLKVQPAELEDSGVYFCASSPTWGGAEAFFGQGTRLTVV.

As to this clone: The junction and the germline gene differ at one end; a read error may be behind it. The chain has TRBV7-7 and TRBJ2-7, with D possibly being TRBD1 (6 bases). Germline CDR1 SSHAT, CDR2 FNYEAQ (reference sequence). This CDR3 contains 14 residues. The CDR3 nucleotides read TGTGCTAGCAGCTTAGGGCAGGGGACCTACGAGCAGTACTTC. Protein sequence: CASSLGQGTYEQYF.

The V gene is TRBV19, the J gene TRBJ2-3; maybe TRBD2 (5 bases). The germline V gene has CDR1 LNHDA and CDR2 SQIVND (reference sequence). The V end lost 1 base, the J end lost 8 bases, and 13 bases lay between the germline ends. This CDR3 comprises 14 residues. The CDR3 bases are TGTGCCAGTAGTATAGGGGCGGGTACACTTACGCAGTATTTT. The encoded protein is CASSIGAGTLTQYF.

The chain combines TRBV7-9 with TRBJ2-7, with TRBD1 as a possible D gene (5 bases). Trimming removed 4 bases from V and 4 bases from J, with 14 bases in between. Germline-derived CDR1 and CDR2 are SEHNR and FQNEAQ (reference sequence). The CDR3 consists of 14 residues. This CDR3 reads CASSSYQGRYEQYV. DNA of the CDR3: TGTGCCAGCAGCTCCTACCAGGGAAGGTACGAGCAGTACGTC.

This clone was recorded a few times. The rearrangement joins TRBV7-3 to TRBJ2-7, with 9 bases fitting TRBD1. The CDR3 totals 13 residues. CDR1 is SGHTA, CDR2 FQGTGA, per germline. The V and J ends lost 5 bases and 6 bases, in that order; junction bases with no gene match: 5. The DNA for the CDR3 is TGTGCCAGCAGCGCGGACAGGGGCTCCGAGCAGTACTTC. This translates into CASSADRGSEQYF.

This rearrangement joins TRBV9 to TRBJ1-2, with a tentative D call TRBD1 (6 bases). The germline V and J ends were trimmed by 4 bases and 0 bases, with 13 bases remaining between them. This CDR3 contains 15 residues. The germline V gene encodes CDR1 SGDLS and CDR2 YYNGEE. CDR3 DNA: TGTGCCAGCAGCCCCTCGGGGACATCTAACTATGGCTACACCTTC. This codes for CASSPSGTSNYGYTF.

The rearrangement links TRBV11-2 to TRBJ1-2; unclear D gene. CDR1 is SGHAT and CDR2 is FQNNGV in the germline V gene. The ends were cut back, 1 base at V and 0 bases at J, with 15 bases in the middle. This CDR3 spans 17 amino acids. CDR3 in DNA: TGTGCCAGCAGCTTAGTAGCGGGTCGGACCTCTAACTATGGCTACACCTTC. Its translation: CASSLVAGRTSNYGYTF.

The V call is TRBV14, the J call TRBJ2-3; 10 nucleotides align to TRBD2. The CDR3 runs to 19 residues. V lost 0 bases and J lost 0; bases outside the gene matches: 9. CDR1 and CDR2 (germline): SGHDN, FVKESK. The DNA of the CDR3 is TGTGCCAGCAGCCAAGATAGGGAGACTAGCGGGTGGAGCACAGATACGCAGTATTTT. This translates into CASSQDRETSGWSTDTQYF.

This chain uses TRBV5-4 with TRBJ1-1; 8 nucleotides line up with TRBD1. The CDR3 has 12 amino acids. V was clipped by 4 bases and J by 8 bases; unmatched bases: 4. Germline V CDR1 and CDR2: SGHNT, YYREEE (reference sequence). This CDR3 is CASSPGGTEAFF. DNA of the CDR3: TGTGCCAGCAGCCCAGGGGGCACGGAAGCTTTCTTT.

This chain joins TRBV5-8 and TRBJ2-5; possibly TRBD1 for D (7 bases). The CDR3 is 16 residues long. From germline, CDR1 is SGHTS and CDR2 YDEGEE. Trimming removed 3 bases from V and 5 bases from J, with 20 bases in between. CDR3 DNA sequence: TGTGCCAGCAGCTATCGGGACAGCCCTGGGAGGGAGACCCAGTACTTC. This sequence encodes CASSYRDSPGRETQYF.

The genes are TRBV5-1 and TRBJ2-2; no firm D call. The CDR3 runs to 15 residues. Trimming left V 0 bases short and J 3 bases short, with 9 bases between. Germline values: CDR1 SGHRS, CDR2 YFSETQ. In nucleotides, the CDR3 is TGCGCCAGCAGCTTGGTAGTCCCTGACACCGGGGAGCTGTTTTTT. This sequence encodes CASSLVVPDTGELFF.

The chain recombines TRBV28 with TRBJ2-3; the match to TRBD1 covers 11 bases. The CDR3 extends over 15 amino acids. Germline V gives CDR1 MDHEN, CDR2 SYDVKM. The J segment lost 4 bases and the V segment lost 2 bases, leaving 2 bases of the junction unmatched. Written as DNA, the CDR3 is TGTGCCAGCAGTTTAACGGGACAGGGGGCAGATACGCAGTATTTT. This codes for CASSLTGQGADTQYF.